The 25 T cell receptor beta chains below were found in one sample sequenced in a study of multiple sclerosis patients with progressive multifocal leukoencephalopathy. The time point is: more than 5 months of natalizumab therapy. Sequencing was performed with immunoSEQ multiplex PCR; in TCRdb, only in-frame clones are kept and a portion is missing. The table records about 30,000 clones, around 92% of them present only once. The material sequenced was PBMCs, taken from a patient treated with natalizumab. These receptors were obtained from a human donor with multiple sclerosis.

The gene calls are TRBV7-6 and TRBJ1-3, with D possibly TRBD1 on 6 matching bases. Germline CDR1 SGHVS, CDR2 FNYEAQ. The CDR3 is 11 amino acids. CDR3 in amino acids: CAKGGENTIYF. For the CDR3, the DNA is TGTGCTAAGGGGGGCGAAAACACCATATATTTT.

The gene calls are TRBV28 and TRBJ2-6; maybe TRBD1 (6 bases). V was cut by 4 bases and J by 2 bases, with 9 bases left in between. The CDR3 is made up of 15 amino acids. Looked up from germline, CDR1 is MDHEN and CDR2 is SYDVKM. The CDR3 is CASSSSGAGANVLTF. The CDR3 coding sequence is TGTGCCAGCAGTTCCTCAGGGGCTGGGGCCAACGTCCTGACTTTC.

The J gene is TRBJ1-5, the V gene TRBV19, with D unresolved. The V gene lost 0 bases and the J gene lost 7 bases, with 10 bases spanning the gap. CDR3 length: 14 amino acids. The germline gives CDR1 LNHDA, CDR2 SQIVND (reference sequence). The chain's CDR3 is CASSIEGYGQPQHF. As DNA, the CDR3 is TGTGCCAGTAGTATAGAGGGTTATGGACAGCCCCAGCATTTT.

The J gene is TRBJ2-2, the V gene TRBV7-2; a possible D gene is TRBD1 (7 bases). V was clipped by 5 bases and J by 5 bases, with 18 bases between them. This CDR3 has 16 residues. Germline V gene lookup returns CDR1 SGHTA and CDR2 FQGNSA. The CDR3 sequence is CASSPRTGGRTGELFF. As DNA, the CDR3 is TGTGCCAGCAGCCCCAGGACAGGAGGGAGGACCGGGGAGCTGTTTTTT.

The V and J genes are TRBV27 and TRBJ2-4; TRBD2 aligns across 7 bases. The V segment lost 0 bases and the J segment 0 bases; nucleotides outside the gene matches: 5. Germline CDR1 is MNHEY and CDR2 is SMNVEV (reference sequence). The CDR3 is made up of 17 amino acids. The DNA for the CDR3 is TGTGCCAGCAGTTTATCCCGGGGAGGGCTAGCCAAAAACATTCAGTACTTC. Translation gives CASSLSRGGLAKNIQYF.

The gene calls are TRBV5-6 and TRBJ1-6, with D perhaps TRBD1 (5 bases). Trimming removed 0 bases at V and 6 bases at J, with 19 bases between. CDR1 is SGHDT, CDR2 YYEEEE, per germline. The CDR3 runs to 18 residues. CDR3 in amino acids: CASSLGRGTAQPNSPLHF. The CDR3 nucleotides read TGTGCCAGCAGCTTGGGACGAGGGACCGCTCAACCTAATTCACCCCTCCACTTT. Looking up the rest from reference TRBV5-6 and TRBJ1-6 gives the full variable domain: DAGVTQSPTHLIKTRGQQVTLRCSPKSGHDTVSWYQQALGQGPQFIFQYYEEEERQRGNFPDRFSGHQFPNYSSELNVNALLLGDSALYLCASSLGRGTAQPNSPLHFGNGTRLTVT.

The chain links TRBV6-5 to TRBJ1-2; 8 bases agree with TRBD1. The germline gives CDR1 MNHEY, CDR2 SVGAGI. V dropped 2 bases and J dropped 5; count of bases not matched to a gene: 7. CDR3 length: 15 residues. The CDR3 nucleotides are TGTGCCAGCAGTTACAGGGACAGGCCCTCTTATGGCTACACCTTC. As protein: CASSYRDRPSYGYTF.

This sequence joins TRBV4-3 and TRBJ1-1, with D hard to call. The CDR3 has 16 residues. V was cut by 1 base and J by 6 bases, with 18 bases left in between. Germline V lookup: CDR1 LGHNA, CDR2 YSLEER. The CDR3 sequence: CASSQGFASPTPEAFF. CDR3 sequence (DNA): TGCGCCAGCAGCCAAGGGTTTGCAAGTCCCACACCTGAAGCTTTCTTT.

The V and J genes are TRBV4-2 and TRBJ2-1; 9 nucleotides match TRBD2. The CDR3 contains 16 residues. The V and J ends lost 3 bases and 4 bases, in that order; junction bases with no gene match: 7. The germline CDR1 and CDR2 sequences are LGHNA and YNFKEQ. The CDR3: CASSHGSGSQYNEQFF. The CDR3 nucleotides read TGTGCCAGCAGCCATGGTAGCGGGAGCCAGTACAATGAGCAGTTCTTC.

This chain connects TRBV7-9 to TRBJ2-1, with 9 bases aligning to TRBD1. With V trimmed by 1 base and J by 4 bases, 11 bases remained unmatched. From germline, CDR1 is SEHNR and CDR2 FQNEAQ (reference sequence). There are 18 residues in the CDR3. The CDR3 protein is CASSLVEGTGGLYNEQFF. The CDR3 nucleotides are TGTGCCAGCAGCTTAGTTGAAGGTACAGGGGGCCTTTACAATGAGCAGTTCTTC.

The V call is TRBV5-8, the J call TRBJ1-1; no definite D call. The CDR3 is 14 amino acids. Germline loops: CDR1 SGHTS, CDR2 YDEGEE. V was trimmed by 0 bases and J by 4 bases, leaving 10 bases between them. CDR3 bases: TGTGCCAGCAGCTTGGTCGGATCCCCCACTGAAGCTTTCTTT. It encodes CASSLVGSPTEAFF.

The CDR3 nucleotides read TGTGCCAGCAGCTTGTATCTGGACAGGGGGGAACAGCCCCAGCATTTT. Encoded protein: CASSLYLDRGEQPQHF. V gene TRBV5-6 combines with J gene TRBJ1-5; 10 positions match TRBD1. The CDR3 is made up of 16 amino acids. V was clipped by 1 base and J by 7 bases; unmatched bases: 8. Germline loops: CDR1 SGHDT, CDR2 YYEEEE.

The CDR3 DNA sequence: TGTGCCAGCAGTTTTGTGGGCCGTGAAGCTTTCTTT. Amino acids: CASSFVGREAFF. The rearrangement uses TRBV28 and TRBJ1-1; D unresolved. From germline, CDR1 is MDHEN and CDR2 SYDVKM. The V end was cut by 3 bases, the J end by 7 bases, with 9 bases between. The CDR3 has 12 amino acids.

As regards this clone: This same CDR3 is encoded by further DNA sequences in the sample. Written as DNA, the CDR3 is TGTGCCAGCAGTTTCTCCAAGTCCAGGGTTGGCTACACCTTC. This encodes CASSFSKSRVGYTF. The chain recombines TRBV27 with TRBJ1-2; maybe TRBD1 (5 bases). CDR1 is MNHEY, CDR2 SMNVEV, per germline (reference sequence). The V gene lost 3 bases and the J gene lost 7 bases, with 15 bases spanning the gap. This CDR3 comprises 14 residues.

J is TRBJ1-1 and V is TRBV6-6; possible D gene TRBD1, 5 bases. The CDR3 has 14 amino acids. The germline gives CDR1 MNHNY, CDR2 SVGAGI (reference sequence). Deletions cut 6 bases from V and 4 bases from J, with 15 bases between. CDR3 bases: TGTGCCAGCAGAAAGCCAGGGTCGAGCACTGAAGCTTTCTTT. Translated, it gives CASRKPGSSTEAFF.

This sequence joins TRBV2 and TRBJ1-1; 7 positions match TRBD1. Germline loops: CDR1 SNHLY, CDR2 FYNNEI. The CDR3 covers 15 residues. Unmatched junction bases numbered 2, after V lost 1 base and J lost 0 bases. CDR3 residues: CASSEETGMNTEAFF. The CDR3 DNA follows: TGTGCCAGCAGTGAAGAGACAGGGATGAACACTGAAGCTTTCTTT.

To note about this clone: An end of the junction differs from the germline gene, which may be a read error. The gene calls are TRBV9 and TRBJ2-7; 8 bases line up with TRBD1. This CDR3 comprises 14 residues. The V gene's germline CDR1 is SGDLS and CDR2 YYNGEE. CDR3 bases: TGTGCCGGCAGCGTAGAGACAGGGGACTACGAGCAGTACTTC. This translates into CAGSVETGDYEQYF.

The chain has TRBV6-5 and TRBJ2-7, with no clear D. Trimming removed 0 bases from V and 4 bases from J, with 10 bases in between. Per the germline V gene, CDR1 is MNHEY and CDR2 is SVGAGI. This CDR3 contains 14 residues. CDR3 loop: CASSYSSPEYEQYF. The CDR3 nucleotides read TGTGCCAGCAGTTACTCGAGTCCAGAATACGAGCAGTACTTC.

The chain is built from TRBV9 and TRBJ1-2; a weak D match, TRBD1 (5 bases). The CDR3 sequence is 14 residues long. From germline, CDR1 is SGDLS and CDR2 YYNGEE. Trimming took off 4 bases at V and 4 bases at J, with 14 bases between the two ends. DNA for the CDR3: TGTGCCAGCAGCCCTCCGGGACGGTTCTATGGCTACACCTTC. Translating it yields CASSPPGRFYGYTF.

The chain joins TRBV29-1 to TRBJ1-5, with D hard to call. CDR3 size: 14 residues. Per germline, CDR1 SQVTM and CDR2 ANQGSEA. Deletions cut 0 bases from V and 2 bases from J, with 8 bases between. The CDR3 protein is CSVEDPDRNQPQHF. CDR3 coding DNA: TGCAGCGTTGAAGATCCCGATCGCAATCAGCCCCAGCATTTT.

The chain uses TRBV11-2 and TRBJ2-7; 7 bases line up with TRBD1. The junction had 4 bases not matched to a gene; V was cut back by 1 base and J by 1 base. This CDR3 has 15 amino acids. Germline V gene sequence: CDR1 SGHAT, CDR2 FQNNGV. The CDR3 reads CASSLGRTGSYEQYF. Here the CDR3 DNA reads TGTGCCAGCAGCTTAGGCCGGACAGGATCCTACGAGCAGTACTTC.

This chain joins TRBV9 and TRBJ2-5; D gene uncertain. This CDR3 contains 16 residues. Per the germline V gene, CDR1 is SGDLS and CDR2 is YYNGEE. Trimming stripped 0 bases from V and 5 bases from J, with 17 bases between. The CDR3 sequence is CASSVGFTSGPETQYF. The CDR3 bases are TGTGCCAGCAGCGTAGGTTTTACGAGTGGGCCCGAGACCCAGTACTTC.

The J gene is TRBJ2-1, the V gene TRBV19; D call uncertain. The CDR3 totals 13 residues. With 2 bases removed from V and 6 bases from J, the gap between germline ends came to 8 bases. Germline assignment: CDR1 LNHDA and CDR2 SQIVND (reference sequence). CDR3 amino acids: CASSILGINEQFF. CDR3 bases: TGTGCCAGTAGTATATTAGGAATCAATGAGCAGTTCTTC.

The rearrangement links TRBV28 to TRBJ1-2; 8 bases align to TRBD1. Germline V gene sequence: CDR1 MDHEN, CDR2 SYDVKM. V trimming: 6 bases; J trimming: 4 bases; junction bases outside the gene matches: 10. There are 15 residues in the CDR3. The CDR3 loop is CASRRTGKSSYGYTF. Written as DNA, the CDR3 is TGTGCCAGCAGACGGACAGGGAAATCCTCCTATGGCTACACCTTC.

The chain combines TRBV7-6 with TRBJ1-1; D is unresolved. Germline loops: CDR1 SGHVS, CDR2 FNYEAQ. V shed 1 base and J shed 2 bases, with 5 bases lying between them. This CDR3 contains 13 residues. This chain's CDR3 is CASSLDSNTEAFF. CDR3 coding DNA: TGTGCCAGCAGCTTAGACAGCAACACTGAAGCTTTCTTT.